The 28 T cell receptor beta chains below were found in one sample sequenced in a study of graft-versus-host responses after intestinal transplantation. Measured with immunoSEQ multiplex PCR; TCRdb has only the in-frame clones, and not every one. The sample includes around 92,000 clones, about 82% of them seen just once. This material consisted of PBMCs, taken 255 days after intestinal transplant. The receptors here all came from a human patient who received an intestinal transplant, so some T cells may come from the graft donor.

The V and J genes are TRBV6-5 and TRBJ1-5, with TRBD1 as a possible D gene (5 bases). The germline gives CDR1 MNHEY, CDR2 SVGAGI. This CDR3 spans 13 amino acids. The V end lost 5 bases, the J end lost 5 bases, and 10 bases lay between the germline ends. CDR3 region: CASSPGIDQPQHF. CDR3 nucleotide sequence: TGTGCCAGCAGTCCAGGGATAGATCAGCCCCAGCATTTT.

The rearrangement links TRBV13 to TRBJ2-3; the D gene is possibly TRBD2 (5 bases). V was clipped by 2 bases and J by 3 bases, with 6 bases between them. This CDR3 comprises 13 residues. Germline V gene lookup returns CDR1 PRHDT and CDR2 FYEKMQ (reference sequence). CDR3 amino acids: CASSLKRTDTQYF. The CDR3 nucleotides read TGTGCCAGCAGCTTAAAGCGGACAGATACGCAGTATTTT.

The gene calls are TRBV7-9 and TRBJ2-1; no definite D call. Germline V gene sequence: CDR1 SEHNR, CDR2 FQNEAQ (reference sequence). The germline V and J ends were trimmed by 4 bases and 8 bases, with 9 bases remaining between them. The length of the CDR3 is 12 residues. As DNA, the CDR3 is TGTGCCAGCAGCTCCGATAGTGATGAGCAGTTCTTC. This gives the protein CASSSDSDEQFF.

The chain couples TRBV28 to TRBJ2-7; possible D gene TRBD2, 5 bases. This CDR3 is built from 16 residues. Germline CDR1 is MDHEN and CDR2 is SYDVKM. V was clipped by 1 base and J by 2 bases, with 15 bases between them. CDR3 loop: CASSLYLRALTYEQYF. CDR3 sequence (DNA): TGTGCCAGCAGTTTATATTTGCGGGCCTTAACCTACGAGCAGTACTTC.

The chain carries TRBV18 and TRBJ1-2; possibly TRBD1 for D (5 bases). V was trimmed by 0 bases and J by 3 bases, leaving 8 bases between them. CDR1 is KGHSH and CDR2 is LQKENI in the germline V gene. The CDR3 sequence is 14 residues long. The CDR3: CASSPPGLDYGYTF. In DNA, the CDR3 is TGTGCCAGCTCACCACCGGGACTGGACTATGGCTACACCTTC.

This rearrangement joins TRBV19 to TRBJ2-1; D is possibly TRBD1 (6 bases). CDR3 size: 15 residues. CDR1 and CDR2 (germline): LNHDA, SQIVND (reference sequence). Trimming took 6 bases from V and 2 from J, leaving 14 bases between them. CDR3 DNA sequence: TGTGCCAGTAGCTTACAGGGAATCCCCTACAATGAGCAGTTCTTC. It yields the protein CASSLQGIPYNEQFF.

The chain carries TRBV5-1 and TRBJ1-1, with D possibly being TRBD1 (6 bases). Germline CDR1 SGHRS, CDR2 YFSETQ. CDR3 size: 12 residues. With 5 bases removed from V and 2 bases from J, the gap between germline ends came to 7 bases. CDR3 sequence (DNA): TGCGCCAGCAGGGGGGGCAACACTGAAGCTTTCTTT. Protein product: CASRGGNTEAFF. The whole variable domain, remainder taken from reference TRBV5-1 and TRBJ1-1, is KAGVTQTPRYLIKTRGQQVTLSCSPISGHRSVSWYQQTPGQGLQFLFEYFSETQRNKGNFPGRFSGRQFSNSRSEMNVSTLELGDSALYLCASRGGNTEAFFGQGTRLTVV.

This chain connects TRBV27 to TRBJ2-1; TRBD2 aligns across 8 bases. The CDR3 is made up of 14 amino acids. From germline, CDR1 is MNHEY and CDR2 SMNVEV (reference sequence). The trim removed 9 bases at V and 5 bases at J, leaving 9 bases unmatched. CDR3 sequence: CASRRGGSHNEQFF. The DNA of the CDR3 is TGTGCCAGTAGACGGGGGGGCTCGCACAATGAGCAGTTCTTC.

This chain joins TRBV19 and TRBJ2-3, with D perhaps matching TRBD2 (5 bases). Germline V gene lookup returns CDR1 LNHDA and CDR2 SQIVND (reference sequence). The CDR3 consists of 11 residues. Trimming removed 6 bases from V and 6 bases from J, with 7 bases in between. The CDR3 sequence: CASRSGDTQYF. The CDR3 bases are TGTGCCAGTAGGTCGGGGGATACGCAGTATTTT.

CDR3 protein: CASSEGGTGGEKLFF. The CDR3, as DNA: TGTGCCAGCAGTGAGGGGGGGACAGGAGGGGAAAAACTGTTTTTT. The chain is built from TRBV6-1 and TRBJ1-4; 8 bases are shared with TRBD1. The CDR3 extends over 15 amino acids. Germline CDR1 reads MNHNS; CDR2 reads SASEGT. V shed 3 bases and J 8 bases; nucleotides not matched to a gene: 8.

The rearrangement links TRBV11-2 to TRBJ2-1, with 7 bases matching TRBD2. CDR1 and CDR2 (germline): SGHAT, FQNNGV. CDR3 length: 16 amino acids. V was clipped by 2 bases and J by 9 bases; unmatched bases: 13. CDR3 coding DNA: TGTGCCAGCAGCTTAATGAGCGGGGTCTGGGGGGTTGAGCAGTTCTTC. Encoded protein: CASSLMSGVWGVEQFF.

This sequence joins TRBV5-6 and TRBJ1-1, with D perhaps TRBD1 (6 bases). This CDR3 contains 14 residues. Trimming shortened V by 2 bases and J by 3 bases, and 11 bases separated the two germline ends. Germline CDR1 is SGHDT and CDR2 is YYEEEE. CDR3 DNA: TGTGCCAGCAGCTTCAGGGGAGGGTACACTGAAGCTTTCTTT. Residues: CASSFRGGYTEAFF.

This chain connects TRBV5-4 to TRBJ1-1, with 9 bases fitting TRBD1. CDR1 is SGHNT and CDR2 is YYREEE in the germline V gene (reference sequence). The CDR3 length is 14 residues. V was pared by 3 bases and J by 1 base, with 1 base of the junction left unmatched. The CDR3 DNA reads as TGTGCCAGCAGCTGGACAGGGGAGAACACTGAAGCTTTCTTT. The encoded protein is CASSWTGENTEAFF.

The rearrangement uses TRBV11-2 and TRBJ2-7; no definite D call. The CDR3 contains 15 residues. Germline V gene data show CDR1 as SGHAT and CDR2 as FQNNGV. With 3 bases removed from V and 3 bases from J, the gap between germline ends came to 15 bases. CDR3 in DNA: TGTGCCAGCAGCTTGGAGTCACACGAACTCTACGAGCAGTACGTC. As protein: CASSLESHELYEQYV.

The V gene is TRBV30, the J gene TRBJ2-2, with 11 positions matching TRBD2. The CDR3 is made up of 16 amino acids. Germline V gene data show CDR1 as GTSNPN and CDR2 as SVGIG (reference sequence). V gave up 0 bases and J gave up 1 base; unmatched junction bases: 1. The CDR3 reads CAWSVLAGVNTGELFF. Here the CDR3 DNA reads TGTGCCTGGAGTGTACTAGCGGGGGTGAACACCGGGGAGCTGTTTTTT. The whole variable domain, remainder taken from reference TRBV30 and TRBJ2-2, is SQTIHQWPATLVQPVGSPLSLECTVEGTSNPNLYWYRQAAGRGLQLLFYSVGIGQISSEVPQNLSASRPQDRQFILSSKKLLLSDSGFYLCAWSVLAGVNTGELFFGEGSRLTVL.

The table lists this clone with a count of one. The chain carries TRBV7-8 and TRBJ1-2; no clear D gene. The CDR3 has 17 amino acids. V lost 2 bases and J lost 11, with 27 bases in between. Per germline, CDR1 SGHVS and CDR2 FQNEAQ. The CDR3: CASSLYWRPRPRWEYTF. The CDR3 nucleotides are TGTGCCAGCAGCTTATATTGGCGCCCTCGGCCCCGGTGGGAATACACCTTC.

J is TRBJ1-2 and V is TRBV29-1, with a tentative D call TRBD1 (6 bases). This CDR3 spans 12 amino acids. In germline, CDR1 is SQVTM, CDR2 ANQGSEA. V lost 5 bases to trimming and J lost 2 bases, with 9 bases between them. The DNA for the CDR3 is TGCAGCGTTCGGGACATCAACTATGGCTACACCTTC. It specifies CSVRDINYGYTF.

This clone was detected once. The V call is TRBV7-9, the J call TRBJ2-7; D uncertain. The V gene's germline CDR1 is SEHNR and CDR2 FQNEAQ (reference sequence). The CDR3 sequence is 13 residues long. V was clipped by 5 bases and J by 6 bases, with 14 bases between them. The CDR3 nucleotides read TGTGCCAGCAGCAACGTCGCTGGTGGCGAGCAGTACTTC. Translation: CASSNVAGGEQYF.

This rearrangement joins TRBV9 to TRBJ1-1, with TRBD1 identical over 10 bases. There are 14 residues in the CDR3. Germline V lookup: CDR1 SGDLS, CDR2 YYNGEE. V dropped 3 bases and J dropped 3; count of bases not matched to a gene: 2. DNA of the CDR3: TGTGCCAGCAGCGGACAGGGGGCGTACACTGAAGCTTTCTTT. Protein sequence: CASSGQGAYTEAFF.

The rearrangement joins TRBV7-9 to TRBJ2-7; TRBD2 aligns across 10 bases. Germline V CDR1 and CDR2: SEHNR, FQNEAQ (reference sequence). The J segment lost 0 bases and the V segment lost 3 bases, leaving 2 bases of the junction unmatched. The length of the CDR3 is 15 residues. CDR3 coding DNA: TGTGCCAGCAGCTTTAGCGGGGGGACCTCCTACGAGCAGTACGTC. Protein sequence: CASSFSGGTSYEQYV.

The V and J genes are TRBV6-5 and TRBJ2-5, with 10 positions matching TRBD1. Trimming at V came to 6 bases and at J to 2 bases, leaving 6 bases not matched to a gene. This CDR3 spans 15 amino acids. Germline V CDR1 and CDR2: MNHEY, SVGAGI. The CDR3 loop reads CASSATGGGQETQYF. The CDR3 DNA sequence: TGTGCCAGCAGCGCGACAGGGGGCGGACAAGAGACCCAGTACTTC.

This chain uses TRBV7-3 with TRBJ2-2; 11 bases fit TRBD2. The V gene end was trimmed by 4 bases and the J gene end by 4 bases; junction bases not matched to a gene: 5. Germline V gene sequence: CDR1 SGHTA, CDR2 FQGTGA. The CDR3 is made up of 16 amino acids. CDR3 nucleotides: TGTGCCAGCAGCTCCCACACTAGCGGGGGCACCGGGGAGCTGTTTTTT. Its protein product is CASSSHTSGGTGELFF.

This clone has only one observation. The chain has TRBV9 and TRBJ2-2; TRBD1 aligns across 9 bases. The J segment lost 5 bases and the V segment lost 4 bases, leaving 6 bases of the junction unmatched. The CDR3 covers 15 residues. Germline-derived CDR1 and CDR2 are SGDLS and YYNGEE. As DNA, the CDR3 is TGTGCCAGCAGCCGGGGACAGGGTGGTACCGGGGAGCTGTTTTTT. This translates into CASSRGQGGTGELFF.

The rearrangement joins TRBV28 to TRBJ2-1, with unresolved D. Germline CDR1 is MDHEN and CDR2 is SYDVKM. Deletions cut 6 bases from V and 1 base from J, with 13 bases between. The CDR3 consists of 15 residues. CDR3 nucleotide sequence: TGTGCCAGCAGGGGCTGGGGTGGTTCCTACAATGAGCAGTTCTTC. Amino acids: CASRGWGGSYNEQFF.

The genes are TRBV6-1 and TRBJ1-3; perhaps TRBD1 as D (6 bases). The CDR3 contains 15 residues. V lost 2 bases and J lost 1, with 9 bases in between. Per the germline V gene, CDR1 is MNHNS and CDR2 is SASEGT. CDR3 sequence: CASSEIRGSGNTIYF. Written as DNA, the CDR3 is TGTGCCAGCAGTGAAATCAGGGGTTCTGGAAACACCATATATTTT.

Here the CDR3 reads CRSGRNTEAFF. In DNA form, the CDR3 reads TGCAGATCCGGGAGGAACACTGAAGCTTTCTTT. This chain uses TRBV29-1 with TRBJ1-1; D uncertain. Germline V lookup: CDR1 SQVTM, CDR2 ANQGSEA. The CDR3 extends over 11 amino acids.

The CDR3 sequence: CASSFGTGNQPQHF. The CDR3 nucleotides are TGTGCCAGCAGTTTTGGGACAGGGAATCAGCCCCAGCATTTT. The rearrangement uses TRBV28 and TRBJ1-5; 9 bases agree with TRBD1. Germline V gene lookup returns CDR1 MDHEN and CDR2 SYDVKM. CDR3 length: 14 residues. V was clipped by 3 bases and J by 4 bases; unmatched bases: 1. Full variable domain (outside the CDR3, taken from reference TRBV28 and TRBJ1-5): DVKVTQSSRYLVKRTGEKVFLECVQDMDHENMFWYRQDPGLGLRLIYFSYDVKMKEKGDIPEGYSVSREKKERFSLILESASTNQTSMYLCASSFGTGNQPQHFGDGTRLSIL.

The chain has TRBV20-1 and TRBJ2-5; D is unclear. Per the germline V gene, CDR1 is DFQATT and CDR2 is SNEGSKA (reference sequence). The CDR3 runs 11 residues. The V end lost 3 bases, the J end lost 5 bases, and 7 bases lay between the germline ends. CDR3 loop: CSARGSETQYF. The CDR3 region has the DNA TGCAGTGCTAGGGGGTCTGAGACCCAGTACTTC.